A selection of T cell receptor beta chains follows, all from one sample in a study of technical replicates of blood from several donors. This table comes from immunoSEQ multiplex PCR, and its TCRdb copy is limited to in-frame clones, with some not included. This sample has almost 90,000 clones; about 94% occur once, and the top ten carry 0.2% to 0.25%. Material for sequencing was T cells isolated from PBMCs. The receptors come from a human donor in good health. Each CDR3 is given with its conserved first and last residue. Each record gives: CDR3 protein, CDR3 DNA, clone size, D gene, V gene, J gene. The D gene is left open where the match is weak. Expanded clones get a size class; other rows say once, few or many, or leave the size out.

CDR3 protein: CASSFTGRAAFF
CDR3 DNA: TGTGCCAGCAGCTTTACAGGGCGGGCAGCTTTCTTT
clone size: .
D gene: .
V gene: TRBV7-9
J gene: TRBJ1-1

CDR3 protein: CASSPLTGAGANVLTF
CDR3 DNA: TGTGCCAGCAGCCCCTTAACAGGGGCTGGGGCCAACGTCCTGACTTTC
clone size: .
D gene: TRBD1
V gene: TRBV7-3
J gene: TRBJ2-6

CDR3 protein: CASSVQAYTEAFF
CDR3 DNA: TGTGCCAGCAGCGTTCAGGCTTACACTGAAGCTTTCTTT
clone size: .
D gene: .
V gene: TRBV7-3
J gene: TRBJ1-1

CDR3 protein: CASSFQGRGNEQFF
CDR3 DNA: TGTGCCAGCAGTTTTCAGGGAAGGGGCAATGAGCAGTTCTTC
clone size: once
D gene: .
V gene: TRBV27
J gene: TRBJ2-1

CDR3 protein: CASSYDSGDSYEQYF
CDR3 DNA: TGTGCCAGCAGTTACGATAGCGGGGACTCCTACGAGCAGTACTTC
clone size: .
D gene: TRBD2
V gene: TRBV6-5
J gene: TRBJ2-7

CDR3 protein: CASIGGQGLRVTYEQYF
CDR3 DNA: TGTGCCAGCATCGGGGGACAGGGCCTACGTGTTACCTACGAGCAGTACTTC
clone size: .
D gene: TRBD1
V gene: TRBV28
J gene: TRBJ2-7

CDR3 protein: CASRDRGAQPQHF
CDR3 DNA: TGTGCCAGTAGGGACAGGGGCGCGCAGCCCCAGCATTTT
clone size: .
D gene: TRBD1
V gene: TRBV19
J gene: TRBJ1-5

CDR3 protein: CASSETSAGGPGEQYF
CDR3 DNA: TGTGCCAGCAGTGAAACTTCAGCGGGGGGGCCCGGCGAGCAGTACTTC
clone size: .
D gene: TRBD2
V gene: TRBV6-1
J gene: TRBJ2-7

CDR3 protein: CASSFFEVGGTGAISYNEQFF
CDR3 DNA: TGTGCCAGCAGTTTTTTCGAGGTTGGAGGGACAGGGGCTATATCCTACAATGAGCAGTTCTTC
clone size: .
D gene: TRBD1
V gene: TRBV27
J gene: TRBJ2-1

CDR3 protein: CASSLRQEGTHTHTDTQYF
CDR3 DNA: TGTGCCAGCAGTTTAAGGCAGGAAGGGACACACACACACACAGATACGCAGTATTTT
clone size: many
D gene: .
V gene: TRBV28
J gene: TRBJ2-3

CDR3 protein: CSGNQGSTEAFF
CDR3 DNA: TGCAGCGGGAATCAGGGGTCCACTGAAGCTTTCTTT
clone size: .
D gene: .
V gene: TRBV29-1
J gene: TRBJ1-1

CDR3 protein: CASSFSGGGLADEQYF
CDR3 DNA: TGTGCCAGTAGTTTCAGCGGGGGAGGACTAGCGGACGAGCAGTACTTC
clone size: once
D gene: TRBD2
V gene: TRBV19
J gene: TRBJ2-7

CDR3 protein: CASTRGGARTEAFF
CDR3 DNA: TGTGCCAGCACCCGAGGGGGGGCGAGGACTGAAGCTTTCTTT
clone size: .
D gene: .
V gene: TRBV5-5
J gene: TRBJ1-1

CDR3 protein: CASSLDSGRGYGYGYTF
CDR3 DNA: TGTGCCAGCAGCTTAGATAGCGGCAGGGGGTATGGCTATGGCTACACCTTC
clone size: .
D gene: TRBD1
V gene: TRBV11-2
J gene: TRBJ1-2

CDR3 protein: CASSPTGFAKPQHF
CDR3 DNA: TGTGCCAGCAGTCCAACAGGGTTCGCGAAGCCCCAGCATTTT
clone size: .
D gene: .
V gene: TRBV28
J gene: TRBJ1-5

CDR3 protein: CASSSAAGVWTDTQYF
CDR3 DNA: TGTGCCAGCAGCTCGGCCGCAGGGGTGTGGACAGATACGCAGTATTTT
clone size: .
D gene: .
V gene: TRBV5-5
J gene: TRBJ2-3

CDR3 protein: CASSITTGEFCTF
CDR3 DNA: TGTGCCAGTAGTATAACGACAGGGGAATTCTGCACCTTC
clone size: .
D gene: TRBD1
V gene: TRBV19
J gene: TRBJ1-2

CDR3 protein: CASIERDGTDTQYF
CDR3 DNA: TGTGCCAGCATCGAGCGGGATGGCACAGATACGCAGTATTTT
clone size: .
D gene: TRBD2
V gene: TRBV2
J gene: TRBJ2-3

CDR3 protein: CASAGTSSYNEQFF
CDR3 DNA: TGTGCCAGCGCCGGGACATCCTCCTACAATGAGCAGTTCTTC
clone size: .
D gene: .
V gene: TRBV2
J gene: TRBJ2-1

CDR3 protein: CASSVGREGAQPQHF
CDR3 DNA: TGCGCCAGCAGTGTGGGCAGGGAAGGAGCTCAGCCCCAGCATTTT
clone size: .
D gene: .
V gene: TRBV10-2
J gene: TRBJ1-5

CDR3 protein: CASSDNGGHEQYF
CDR3 DNA: TGTGCCAGCAGTGATAATGGGGGCCACGAGCAGTACTTC
clone size: once
D gene: .
V gene: TRBV2
J gene: TRBJ2-7

CDR3 protein: CASSLEGGETQYF
CDR3 DNA: TGCGCCAGCAGCTTGGAGGGGGGGGAGACCCAGTACTTC
clone size: .
D gene: .
V gene: TRBV5-1
J gene: TRBJ2-5

CDR3 protein: CASNGRDRERTEAFF
CDR3 DNA: TGTGCCAGTAACGGACGGGACAGGGAGCGCACTGAAGCTTTCTTT
clone size: .
D gene: TRBD1
V gene: TRBV19
J gene: TRBJ1-1

CDR3 protein: CASSPTGYQETQYF
CDR3 DNA: TGTGCCAGCAGCCCCACAGGGTACCAAGAGACCCAGTACTTC
clone size: .
D gene: .
V gene: TRBV7-2
J gene: TRBJ2-5

CDR3 protein: CASSYGQGAYEQYF
CDR3 DNA: TGTGCCAGCAGTTACGGACAGGGGGCCTACGAGCAGTACTTC
clone size: .
D gene: TRBD1
V gene: TRBV6-6
J gene: TRBJ2-7

CDR3 protein: CASSLDREINEQFF
CDR3 DNA: TGCGCCAGCAGCTTGGACAGGGAGATAAATGAGCAGTTCTTC
clone size: .
D gene: .
V gene: TRBV5-1
J gene: TRBJ2-1

CDR3 protein: CASSYGQGANEKLFF
CDR3 DNA: TGCGCCAGCAGCTACGGACAGGGAGCTAATGAAAAACTGTTTTTT
clone size: once
D gene: TRBD1
V gene: TRBV5-1
J gene: TRBJ1-4

CDR3 protein: CASSSGAPEAFF
CDR3 DNA: TGTGCCAGCAGCTCAGGGGCCCCTGAAGCTTTCTTT
clone size: .
D gene: .
V gene: TRBV5-6
J gene: TRBJ1-1

CDR3 protein: CAWSVRRAAESPLHF
CDR3 DNA: TGTGCCTGGAGTGTACGTAGAGCGGCGGAGTCACCCCTCCACTTT
clone size: once
D gene: .
V gene: TRBV30
J gene: TRBJ1-6

CDR3 protein: CASGLGGKTRIYFTGGYNEQFF
CDR3 DNA: TGTGCTAGTGGTTTGGGGGGTAAAACAAGGATCTATTTTACGGGGGGTTACAATGAGCAGTTCTTC
clone size: .
D gene: TRBD2
V gene: TRBV12-5
J gene: TRBJ2-1

CDR3 protein: CASRQTQLKNEQFF
CDR3 DNA: TGTGCCAGCAGGCAAACCCAACTGAAAAATGAGCAGTTCTTC
clone size: .
D gene: .
V gene: TRBV14
J gene: TRBJ2-1

CDR3 protein: CASRVIQGGLYEQYF
CDR3 DNA: TGTGCCAGTAGAGTAATACAGGGGGGACTCTACGAGCAGTACTTC
clone size: .
D gene: TRBD1
V gene: TRBV19
J gene: TRBJ2-7

CDR3 protein: CASRGLRLNGHQPQHF
CDR3 DNA: TGTGCCAGCAGAGGCTTGAGGTTGAACGGCCATCAGCCCCAGCATTTT
clone size: .
D gene: .
V gene: TRBV2
J gene: TRBJ1-5

CDR3 protein: CASSPGGGANTGELFF
CDR3 DNA: TGTGCCAGCAGCCCTGGGGGGGGCGCGAACACCGGGGAGCTGTTTTTT
clone size: .
D gene: .
V gene: TRBV11-3
J gene: TRBJ2-2

CDR3 protein: CASSPGTSRFEQYF
CDR3 DNA: TGTGCCAGCAGCCCCGGGACTAGCAGATTCGAGCAGTACTTC
clone size: .
D gene: TRBD2
V gene: TRBV28
J gene: TRBJ2-7

CDR3 protein: CASSPSGAPRGELFF
CDR3 DNA: TGTGCCAGCAGCCCCTCAGGGGCCCCTCGCGGGGAGCTGTTTTTT
clone size: once
D gene: .
V gene: TRBV6-4
J gene: TRBJ2-2

CDR3 protein: CASSVTGGTFGYTF
CDR3 DNA: TGTGCCAGCAGTGTAACAGGGGGGACGTTTGGCTACACCTTC
clone size: .
D gene: TRBD1
V gene: TRBV28
J gene: TRBJ1-2

CDR3 protein: CASSFGTPSSYGYTF
CDR3 DNA: TGTGCCAGCAGCTTCGGGACTCCCTCCAGCTATGGCTACACCTTC
clone size: .
D gene: .
V gene: TRBV5-5
J gene: TRBJ1-2

CDR3 protein: CASTENRVGRYEQYF
CDR3 DNA: TGTGCCAGCACCGAAAACAGGGTAGGTCGGTACGAGCAGTACTTC
clone size: .
D gene: .
V gene: TRBV28
J gene: TRBJ2-7

CDR3 protein: CASSPNGPGHANEKLFF
CDR3 DNA: TGTGCCAGTAGTCCCAACGGGCCGGGACATGCTAATGAAAAACTGTTTTTT
clone size: .
D gene: .
V gene: TRBV19
J gene: TRBJ1-4

CDR3 protein: CASGQGNYEQYF
CDR3 DNA: TGTGCCAGCGGTCAGGGTAACTACGAGCAGTACTTC
clone size: .
D gene: .
V gene: TRBV6-6
J gene: TRBJ2-7

CDR3 protein: CASSILQGSYEQYF
CDR3 DNA: TGCGCCAGCAGCATACTACAGGGGTCCTACGAGCAGTACTTC
clone size: .
D gene: TRBD1
V gene: TRBV5-1
J gene: TRBJ2-7

CDR3 protein: CAWSPLGATNEKLFF
CDR3 DNA: TGTGCCTGGTCCCCCCTAGGAGCAACTAATGAAAAACTGTTTTTT
clone size: .
D gene: .
V gene: TRBV30
J gene: TRBJ1-4

CDR3 protein: CASSSQGYEQYF
CDR3 DNA: TGTGCCAGCAGTTCCCAGGGCTACGAGCAGTACTTC
clone size: .
D gene: .
V gene: TRBV27
J gene: TRBJ2-7

CDR3 protein: CASSVDRANEQFF
CDR3 DNA: TGTGCCAGCAGTGTCGACAGGGCTAATGAGCAGTTCTTC
clone size: .
D gene: TRBD1
V gene: TRBV27
J gene: TRBJ2-1

CDR3 protein: CASSLAGGRETQYF
CDR3 DNA: TGTGCCAGCAGCTTAGCGGGGGGCCGGGAGACCCAGTACTTC
clone size: .
D gene: .
V gene: TRBV13
J gene: TRBJ2-5

CDR3 protein: CASGAGVNYGYTF
CDR3 DNA: TGTGCCAGCGGTGCAGGGGTTAACTATGGCTACACCTTC
clone size: .
D gene: .
V gene: TRBV6-5
J gene: TRBJ1-2

CDR3 protein: CASSFTLGQGLDEQFF
CDR3 DNA: TGTGCCAGCAGCTTTACCTTGGGACAGGGACTGGATGAGCAGTTCTTC
clone size: .
D gene: TRBD1
V gene: TRBV7-9
J gene: TRBJ2-1

CDR3 protein: CASSLGTGSYEQYF
CDR3 DNA: TGTGCCAGCAGTTTAGGGACAGGTTCCTACGAGCAGTACTTC
clone size: once
D gene: TRBD1
V gene: TRBV27
J gene: TRBJ2-7

CDR3 protein: CASGLVLAQGTDTQYF
CDR3 DNA: TGTGCTAGTGGTTTGGTATTGGCACAGGGGACAGATACGCAGTATTTT
clone size: once
D gene: TRBD1
V gene: TRBV12-5
J gene: TRBJ2-3

CDR3 protein: CASSPPQPSYEQYF
CDR3 DNA: TGTGCCAGCTCACCACCACAGCCGTCCTACGAGCAGTACTTC
clone size: once
D gene: .
V gene: TRBV18
J gene: TRBJ2-7